Presented here are 18 T cell receptor beta chains from one specimen sequenced in a study of brain T cells in children with intractable seizures. TCRdb keeps only in-frame clones here, not all; method: immunoSEQ multiplex PCR. The data show approximately 77,000 clones, with roughly 91% seen just once and approximately 1.4% held by the top ten. The source was peripheral blood, collected at surgery. Receptor source: a boy under three years old with tuberous sclerosis and intractable seizures.

The chain combines TRBV5-6 with TRBJ2-1; no reliable D call. Germline V gene data show CDR1 as SGHDT and CDR2 as YYEEEE. The CDR3 length is 13 residues. Trimming removed 5 bases from V and 4 bases from J, with 10 bases in between. The CDR3 here is CASSFYQYNEQFF. In DNA form, the CDR3 reads TGTGCCAGCAGTTTTTATCAGTACAATGAGCAGTTCTTC. Drawing the rest from reference TRBV5-6 and TRBJ2-1, the complete variable domain is DAGVTQSPTHLIKTRGQQVTLRCSPKSGHDTVSWYQQALGQGPQFIFQYYEEEERQRGNFPDRFSGHQFPNYSSELNVNALLLGDSALYLCASSFYQYNEQFFGPGTRLTVL.

This clone showed up just once. J is TRBJ2-7 and V is TRBV18, with no clear D. The CDR3 runs to 14 residues. Trimming took off 0 bases at V and 4 bases at J, with 10 bases between the two ends. CDR1 and CDR2 (germline): KGHSH, LQKENI. Written as DNA, the CDR3 is TGTGCCAGCTCACCACCGCAGTCGGGTTACGAGCAGTACTTC. Protein sequence: CASSPPQSGYEQYF.

The chain has TRBV7-3 and TRBJ2-3, with 10 bases lining up with TRBD2. The germline V gene encodes CDR1 SGHTA and CDR2 FQGTGA. V was clipped by 8 bases and J by 5 bases; unmatched bases: 7. The CDR3 runs 14 residues. The CDR3 loop reads CASSEAGGRDTQYF. The CDR3 DNA reads as TGTGCCAGCTCGGAAGCGGGAGGGAGAGATACGCAGTATTTT.

This clone was recorded once. The chain joins TRBV3-1 (or the pseudogene TRBV3-2) to TRBJ1-2, with TRBD1 as a possible D gene (6 bases). Germline lookup yields CDR1 LGHDT and CDR2 YNNKEL (reference sequence). The CDR3 runs to 13 residues. The V end was cut by 6 bases, the J end by 5 bases, with 13 bases between. CDR3 protein: CASSPQGRYGYTF. CDR3 DNA sequence: TGTGCCAGCAGTCCCCAGGGGCGGTATGGCTACACCTTC.

This clone appeared a single time. The chain employs TRBV3-1 (or the pseudogene TRBV3-2) and TRBJ2-5; unclear D gene. V dropped 0 bases and J dropped 7 bases, with 3 bases sitting between them. From germline, CDR1 is LGHDT and CDR2 YNNKEL (reference sequence). The length of the CDR3 is 11 residues. The DNA of the CDR3 is TGTGCCAGCAGCCAAGAGGCGACCCAGTACTTC. As protein: CASSQEATQYF.

V usage is TRBV27 and J usage is TRBJ1-1, with D possibly being TRBD1 (6 bases). The CDR3 contains 14 residues. Trimming shortened V by 5 bases and J by 4 bases, and 14 bases separated the two germline ends. Germline CDR1 and CDR2: MNHEY and SMNVEV (reference sequence). In DNA, the CDR3 is TGTGCCAGCAGTAGGGGGGATTATGGCACTGAAGCTTTCTTT. The encoded protein is CASSRGDYGTEAFF.

The V gene is TRBV11-3, the J gene TRBJ2-7, with D uncertain. The CDR3 loop spans 13 amino acids. CDR1 SGHNT and CDR2 YENEEA come from the germline V gene. The V end lost 4 bases, the J end lost 7 bases, and 14 bases lay between the germline ends. CDR3 bases: TGTGCCAGCAGCTCAGCCGGTCGTACAGAGCAGTACTTC. This sequence encodes CASSSAGRTEQYF.

This chain joins TRBV27 and TRBJ2-3; D is unclear. Germline CDR1 and CDR2: MNHEY and SMNVEV (reference sequence). The CDR3 runs to 14 residues. Trimming took 3 bases from V and 1 from J, leaving 8 bases between them. The CDR3 protein is CASSLAVGTDTQYF. The DNA of the CDR3 is TGTGCCAGCAGTTTGGCGGTGGGCACAGATACGCAGTATTTT.

This clone showed up just once. The gene calls are TRBV2 and TRBJ1-4, with D hard to call. CDR3 length equals 15 residues. Germline CDR1 reads SNHLY; CDR2 reads FYNNEI. The V end lost 7 bases, the J end lost 0 bases, and 12 bases lay between the germline ends. The CDR3 here is CASTPGVATNEKLFF. The CDR3 nucleotides are TGTGCCAGCACCCCTGGGGTTGCAACTAATGAAAAACTGTTTTTT.

The gene calls are TRBV24-1 and TRBJ2-5; D unresolved. Per the germline V gene, CDR1 is KGHDR and CDR2 is SFDVKD. V lost 2 bases and J 2 bases, leaving 8 bases between the germline ends. The CDR3 has 14 amino acids. As DNA, the CDR3 is TGTGCCACCAGTGATTGGTCTAGTCAAGAGACCCAGTACTTC. Amino acid sequence: CATSDWSSQETQYF.

The chain links TRBV28 to TRBJ2-1; TRBD2 agrees at 8 bases. With 6 bases clipped from V and 4 bases from J, the junction kept 8 bases outside the gene matches. The CDR3 loop spans 15 amino acids. The germline gives CDR1 MDHEN, CDR2 SYDVKM. The CDR3 protein is CASREAGVGYNEQFF. CDR3 nucleotides: TGTGCCAGCAGAGAAGCGGGAGTCGGGTACAATGAGCAGTTCTTC. The full variable domain, its missing parts supplied by reference TRBV28 and TRBJ2-1, is DVKVTQSSRYLVKRTGEKVFLECVQDMDHENMFWYRQDPGLGLRLIYFSYDVKMKEKGDIPEGYSVSREKKERFSLILESASTNQTSMYLCASREAGVGYNEQFFGPGTRLTVL.

The rearrangement links TRBV5-1 to TRBJ1-2; 7 positions match TRBD1. With V trimmed by 0 bases and J by 9 bases, 11 bases remained unmatched. The CDR3 has 15 residues. Germline V CDR1 and CDR2: SGHRS, YFSETQ. The CDR3 bases are TGCGCCAGCAGCTTGGCCTTCGGGCAGGGGGGAAGCTACACCTTC. Residues: CASSLAFGQGGSYTF. The complete variable domain, with remaining parts taken from reference TRBV5-1 and TRBJ1-2, reads KAGVTQTPRYLIKTRGQQVTLSCSPISGHRSVSWYQQTPGQGLQFLFEYFSETQRNKGNFPGRFSGRQFSNSRSEMNVSTLELGDSALYLCASSLAFGQGGSYTFGSGTRLTVV.

The chain links TRBV6-5 to TRBJ2-7, with TRBD1 identical over 10 bases. Per the germline V gene, CDR1 is MNHEY and CDR2 is SVGAGI. The length of the CDR3 is 16 residues. Unmatched junction bases numbered 8, after V lost 2 bases and J lost 4 bases. This chain's CDR3 is CASSYPRTGGRYEQYF. The DNA of the CDR3 is TGTGCCAGCAGTTACCCTCGGACAGGGGGAAGGTACGAGCAGTACTTC.

The chain carries TRBV5-6 and TRBJ2-3, with unresolved D. Per germline, CDR1 SGHDT and CDR2 YYEEEE. The CDR3 extends over 12 amino acids. The germline V and J ends were trimmed by 4 bases and 4 bases, with 7 bases remaining between them. Here the CDR3 reads CASSQMPDTQYF. The CDR3 nucleotides read TGTGCCAGCAGCCAAATGCCAGATACGCAGTATTTT.

The rearrangement links TRBV4-2 to TRBJ2-3; TRBD2 aligns across 7 bases. After removal of 1 base from V and 5 bases from J, the junction contained 0 bases not matched to a gene. This CDR3 is built from 13 residues. Germline V gene lookup returns CDR1 LGHNA and CDR2 YNFKEQ. The CDR3 nucleotides read TGTGCCAGCAGCCAAGCGGGAGGAGATACGCAGTATTTT. Encoded protein: CASSQAGGDTQYF.

V is TRBV12-3 or TRBV12-4 and J is TRBJ1-3; no definite D call. Between the trimmed V and J ends, which lost 7 bases and 0 bases, there was a span of 4 bases. The CDR3 consists of 12 residues. The CDR3 region has the DNA TGTGCCAGCACCGACTCTGGAAACACCATATATTTT. Amino acid sequence: CASTDSGNTIYF.

The V gene is TRBV20-1, the J gene TRBJ1-1; unclear D gene. CDR3 length: 11 residues. V was clipped by 3 bases and J by 5 bases, with 7 bases between them. Germline V gene data show CDR1 as DFQATT and CDR2 as SNEGSKA (reference sequence). CDR3 in amino acids: CSASPGTEAFF. The DNA of the CDR3 is TGCAGTGCTAGTCCGGGTACTGAAGCTTTCTTT.

This clone showed up just once. This rearrangement joins TRBV10-3 to TRBJ1-1; the match to TRBD1 covers 7 bases. The CDR3 is made up of 15 amino acids. J gave up 5 bases and V 4 bases, and 10 bases lay outside the gene matches. Germline V gene data show CDR1 as ENHRY and CDR2 as SYGVKD. CDR3 DNA: TGTGCCATCAGTGCCGTGACAGGGAGACAAACTGAAGCTTTCTTT. Its translation: CAISAVTGRQTEAFF.